The 2 T cell receptor beta chains presented below share a single source sample, sequenced in a study of T cells in Graves' hyperthyroidism and ophthalmopathy (dated 2019 in TCRdb). Receptor amplification or capture employed multiplex PCR. TCRdb lists the instrument as Illumina HiSeq 2000. The TCR beta CDR3 regions were amplified from RNA transcripts. The TCR CDR3 was subjected to a first round of RT-PCR using the HTBI primer set and the Qiagen OneStep RT-PCR kit. TCRdb handled the public reads itself, with Q25 trimming in fastp and clone calling in MiXCR, and kept productive beta chains. For every CDR3 protein sequence, its rows merge into one entry that carries the most common genes and DNA. For this sample the table gives over 400,000 distinct CDR3 sequences, of which approximately 14% were detected only once. The ten biggest clones cover roughly an eighth of the sample. The source material was blood. These receptors originate from a man aged 18 to 35 with Graves' ophthalmopathy.

Many counts were recorded for this clonotype. The V gene is TRBV3-1, the J gene TRBJ2-7; 8 bases align to TRBD1. This CDR3 region has 15 residues. Germline CDR1 LGHDT, CDR2 YNNKEL (reference sequence). Germline trimming cut 1 base from V and 0 bases from J; bases unmatched to any gene: 2. The DNA for the CDR3 is TGTGCCAGCAGCCAAGGCGGGACAGGCTCCTACGAGCAGTACTTC. This sequence encodes CASSQGGTGSYEQYF.

This clonotype was recorded many times. V and J are TRBV29-1 and TRBJ2-2, with D tentatively TRBD1 (6 bases). The CDR3 runs to 14 residues. CDR1 is SQVTM and CDR2 is ANQGSEA in the germline V gene. V lost 6 bases to trimming and J lost 4 bases, with 15 bases between them. DNA for the CDR3: TGCAGCGTGTGGACAGTATTATCCACCGGGGAGCTGTTTTTT. It yields the protein CSVWTVLSTGELFF.